This is a list of T cell receptor beta chains from one sample in a study of cytomegalovirus exposure and HLA in healthy donors. Profiled with immunoSEQ multiplex PCR; TCRdb holds only in-frame clones, not every one. The sample yields under 200,000 clones, about 81% seen once. Sequencing input: PBMCs. These receptors originate from a woman aged 25 to 39 in good health and CMV-seronegative. The CDR3 runs from the conserved cysteine through the conserved F or W. The order of the fields is J gene, D gene, V gene, clone size, CDR3 protein, CDR3 DNA. A D gene is named only where the DNA matches it firmly. Expanded clones get a size class; other rows say once, few or many, or leave the size out.

TRBJ1-4	-	TRBV27	-	CASREQGYGEKLFF	TGTGCCAGCAGGGAACAGGGTTATGGTGAAAAACTGTTTTTT
TRBJ1-1	-	TRBV2	-	CASSEGGGVTEAFF	TGTGCCAGCAGTGAAGGAGGGGGTGTCACTGAAGCTTTCTTT
TRBJ2-1	TRBD1	TRBV12-5	-	CASGLTTGVNEQFF	TGTGCTAGTGGTTTGACCACAGGGGTGAATGAGCAGTTCTTC
TRBJ2-5	-	TRBV6-1	-	CASSDVFGTGDQETQYF	TGTGCCAGCAGTGATGTTTTTGGTACAGGAGATCAAGAGACCCAGTACTTC
TRBJ1-2	TRBD1	TRBV5-1	-	CASSWGQGAINYGYTF	TGCGCCAGCAGCTGGGGACAGGGGGCGATTAACTATGGCTACACCTTC
TRBJ2-2	TRBD2	TRBV2	-	CASSALAGGPGELFF	TGTGCCAGCAGTGCTCTAGCGGGAGGGCCCGGGGAGCTGTTTTTT
TRBJ1-1	-	TRBV25-1	few	CASSEWQGTEAFF	TGTGCCAGCAGTGAATGGCAGGGAACTGAAGCTTTCTTT
TRBJ1-2	-	TRBV5-4	-	CASSLSAAVSYGYTF	TGTGCCAGCAGCTTGAGCGCCGCGGTGAGCTATGGCTACACCTTC
TRBJ1-2	TRBD1	TRBV30	-	CAQDRAYSNYGYTF	TGTGCCCAAGACAGGGCCTATTCTAACTATGGCTACACCTTC
TRBJ2-1	TRBD2	TRBV4-1	-	CASSQMRSGTSGRGTYNEQFF	TGCGCCAGCAGCCAAATGCGTTCCGGGACTAGCGGGAGAGGAACCTACAATGAGCAGTTCTTC
TRBJ2-4	-	TRBV18	-	CASSPPGAENIQYF	TGTGCCAGCTCACCACCTGGGGCAGAAAACATTCAGTACTTC
TRBJ1-5	-	TRBV29-1	-	CSVCQGPNQPQHF	TGCAGCGTTTGTCAGGGCCCCAATCAGCCCCAGCATTTT
TRBJ2-1	TRBD2	TRBV30	-	CAWSRGGLQFF	TGTGCCTGGAGTCGCGGGGGGCTACAGTTCTTC
TRBJ2-7	-	TRBV11-3	-	CASSLERSYEQYF	TGTGCCAGCAGCTTAGAGAGGTCCTACGAGCAGTACTTC
TRBJ1-4	-	TRBV5-6	-	CASSETGGWGEKLFF	TGTGCCAGCAGCGAAACAGGTGGTTGGGGTGAAAAACTGTTTTTT
TRBJ2-1	-	TRBV5-4	few	CASSTGDSEQFF	TGTGCCAGCAGCACCGGTGACAGTGAGCAGTTCTTC
TRBJ1-5	TRBD1	TRBV6-1	-	CASTGQGARQPQHF	TGTGCCAGCACTGGCCAGGGGGCTCGGCAGCCCCAGCATTTT
TRBJ1-5	-	TRBV19	-	CASSDGTNFNQPQHF	TGTGCCAGTAGTGACGGGACAAACTTTAATCAGCCCCAGCATTTT
TRBJ1-3	TRBD1	TRBV4-1	-	CASSPGTAGNTIYF	TGCGCCAGCAGCCCCGGGACAGCTGGAAACACCATATATTTT
TRBJ1-1	TRBD1	TRBV5-6	-	CASSLPGQINTEAFF	TGTGCCAGCAGCCTTCCGGGACAGATTAACACTGAAGCTTTCTTT
TRBJ1-2	-	TRBV18	-	CASSPGREANYGYTF	TGTGCCAGCTCACCAGGCAGGGAGGCCAACTATGGCTACACCTTC
TRBJ2-5	-	TRBV5-1	-	CASSLPTGRNGETQYF	TGCGCCAGCAGCTTGCCGACAGGTAGGAACGGAGAGACCCAGTACTTC
TRBJ2-3	TRBD2	TRBV7-6	few	CASSTGLAFPDTQYF	TGTGCCAGCAGCACGGGACTAGCGTTTCCAGATACGCAGTATTTT
TRBJ2-2	-	TRBV27	-	CASSLIAGELFF	TGTGCCAGCAGCCTTATAGCCGGGGAGCTGTTTTTT
TRBJ2-2	TRBD1	TRBV19	-	CASSSDRGNTGELFF	TGTGCCAGTAGTAGCGACAGGGGGAACACCGGGGAGCTGTTTTTT
TRBJ2-7	TRBD2	TRBV7-2	-	CASSLAGSGGAFPYEQYF	TGTGCCAGCAGCTTAGCTGGTAGCGGGGGGGCCTTTCCCTACGAGCAGTACTTC
TRBJ1-1	-	TRBV28	-	CASSLGRNRDTEAFF	TGTGCCAGCAGTTTAGGTAGGAACAGGGACACTGAAGCTTTCTTT
TRBJ1-2	TRBD1	TRBV5-1	-	CASSHGQGMNYGYTF	TGCGCCAGCAGCCATGGACAGGGGATGAACTATGGCTACACCTTC
TRBJ2-3	-	TRBV6-1	-	CASSFRGADTQYF	TGTGCCAGCAGTTTCAGGGGTGCAGATACGCAGTATTTT
TRBJ2-3	TRBD1	TRBV19	-	CASRKQGRSADTQYF	TGTGCCAGTAGAAAACAGGGGAGATCGGCAGATACGCAGTATTTT
TRBJ2-3	TRBD1	TRBV6-5	-	CASSSSGQAGDTQYF	TGTGCCAGCAGTTCCTCGGGACAGGCCGGAGATACGCAGTATTTT
TRBJ1-1	-	TRBV29-1	-	CSSGFGRDTEAFF	TGCAGCTCGGGGTTCGGACGGGACACTGAAGCTTTCTTT
TRBJ1-3	TRBD1	TRBV2	-	CASSWNRGGSGNTIYF	TGTGCCAGCAGTTGGAACAGGGGGGGATCTGGAAACACCATATATTTT
TRBJ1-5	-	TRBV2	-	CASSTDSSNQPQHF	TGTGCCAGCAGCACGGACAGTAGCAATCAGCCCCAGCATTTT
TRBJ1-2	-	TRBV2	few	CASSEEGYGYTF	TGTGCCAGCAGTGAGGAGGGGTATGGCTACACCTTC
TRBJ2-7	-	TRBV10-1	few	CASSRLDSAEQYF	TGCGCCAGCAGTCGACTAGATTCAGCCGAGCAGTACTTC
TRBJ2-3	TRBD2	TRBV18	-	CASSPTSGARDTQYF	TGTGCCAGCTCGCCCACTAGCGGGGCGAGGGATACGCAGTATTTT
TRBJ2-3	-	TRBV5-6	-	CASRSGFSTDTQYF	TGTGCCAGCAGGTCGGGGTTCAGCACAGATACGCAGTATTTT
TRBJ2-1	TRBD2	TRBV7-6	-	CASSLASGSGDEQFF	TGTGCCAGCAGCTTAGCCAGCGGGAGTGGTGATGAGCAGTTCTTC
TRBJ1-1	TRBD1	TRBV27	-	CASRLSTGGSTEAFF	TGTGCCAGCAGACTATCAACAGGGGGCTCCACTGAAGCTTTCTTT
TRBJ1-6	-	TRBV27	-	CASSEDSHDYYNSPLHF	TGTGCCAGCAGTGAGGACAGTCACGACTACTATAATTCACCCCTCCACTTT
TRBJ1-6	-	TRBV2	few	CASSAGDSPLHF	TGTGCCAGCAGTGCGGGGGATTCACCCCTCCACTTT